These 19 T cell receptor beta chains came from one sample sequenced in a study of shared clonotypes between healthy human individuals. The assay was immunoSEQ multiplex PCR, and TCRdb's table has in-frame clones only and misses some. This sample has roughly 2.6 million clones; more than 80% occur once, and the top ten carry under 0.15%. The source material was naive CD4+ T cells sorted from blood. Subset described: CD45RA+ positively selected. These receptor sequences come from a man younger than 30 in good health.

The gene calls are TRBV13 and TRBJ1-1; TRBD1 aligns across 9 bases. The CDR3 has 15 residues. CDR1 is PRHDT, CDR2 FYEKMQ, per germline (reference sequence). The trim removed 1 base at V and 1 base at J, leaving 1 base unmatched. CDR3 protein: CASSLVDRGNTEAFF. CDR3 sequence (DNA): TGTGCCAGCAGCTTAGTGGACAGGGGGAACACTGAAGCTTTCTTT.

DNA of the CDR3: TGTGCCAGCAGCCCCCGAGGACAGGGGGCCTACGAGCAGTACTTC. This sequence encodes CASSPRGQGAYEQYF. J is TRBJ2-7 and V is TRBV9; the match to TRBD1 covers 10 bases. CDR1 SGDLS and CDR2 YYNGEE come from the germline V gene. J was trimmed by 2 bases and V by 4 bases; bases with no gene match: 6. The CDR3 length is 15 residues.

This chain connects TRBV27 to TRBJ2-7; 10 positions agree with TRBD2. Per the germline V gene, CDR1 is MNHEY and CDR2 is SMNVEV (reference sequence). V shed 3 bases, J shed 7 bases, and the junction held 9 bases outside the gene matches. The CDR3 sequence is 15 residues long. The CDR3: CASSLVASGGREQYF. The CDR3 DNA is TGTGCCAGCAGTTTGGTGGCTAGCGGGGGTCGGGAGCAGTACTTC.

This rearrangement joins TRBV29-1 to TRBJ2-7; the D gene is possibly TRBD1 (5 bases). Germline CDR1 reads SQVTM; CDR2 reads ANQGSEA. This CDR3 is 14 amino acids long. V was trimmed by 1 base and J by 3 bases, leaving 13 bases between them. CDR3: CSVEVRVILYEQYF. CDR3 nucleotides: TGCAGCGTTGAAGTCAGGGTTATCCTCTACGAGCAGTACTTC.

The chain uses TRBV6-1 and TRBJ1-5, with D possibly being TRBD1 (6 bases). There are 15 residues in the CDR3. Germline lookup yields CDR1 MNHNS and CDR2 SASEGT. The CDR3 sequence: CASKGWQGPNQPQHF. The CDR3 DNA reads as TGTGCTTCCAAGGGTTGGCAGGGGCCTAATCAGCCCCAGCATTTT.

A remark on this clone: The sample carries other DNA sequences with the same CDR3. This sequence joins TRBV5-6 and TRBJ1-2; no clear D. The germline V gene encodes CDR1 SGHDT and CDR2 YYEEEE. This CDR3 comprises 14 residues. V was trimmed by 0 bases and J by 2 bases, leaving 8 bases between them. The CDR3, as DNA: TGTGCCAGCAGCTTGGGAACGGGAAACTATGGCTACACCTTC. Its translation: CASSLGTGNYGYTF.

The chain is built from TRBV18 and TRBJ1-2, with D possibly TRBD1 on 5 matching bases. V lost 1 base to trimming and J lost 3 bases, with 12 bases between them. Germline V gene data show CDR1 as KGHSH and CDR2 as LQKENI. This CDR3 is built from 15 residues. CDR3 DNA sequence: TGTGCCAGCTCACCACTGAACTTAGGGGACTATGGCTACACCTTC. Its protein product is CASSPLNLGDYGYTF.

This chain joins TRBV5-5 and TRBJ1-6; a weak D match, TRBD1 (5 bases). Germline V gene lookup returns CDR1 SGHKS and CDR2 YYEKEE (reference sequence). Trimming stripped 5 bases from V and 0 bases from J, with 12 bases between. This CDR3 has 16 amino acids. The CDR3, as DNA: TGTGCCAGCAGAACCCAGGGTAGCTCCTATAATTCACCCCTCCACTTT. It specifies CASRTQGSSYNSPLHF.

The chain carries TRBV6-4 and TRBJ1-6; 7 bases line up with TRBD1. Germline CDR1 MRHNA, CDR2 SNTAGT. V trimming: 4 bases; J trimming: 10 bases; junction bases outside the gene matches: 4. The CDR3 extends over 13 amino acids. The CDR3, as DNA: TGTGCCAGCAGTGTAAACAGGGGCTCACCCCTCCACTTT. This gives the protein CASSVNRGSPLHF.

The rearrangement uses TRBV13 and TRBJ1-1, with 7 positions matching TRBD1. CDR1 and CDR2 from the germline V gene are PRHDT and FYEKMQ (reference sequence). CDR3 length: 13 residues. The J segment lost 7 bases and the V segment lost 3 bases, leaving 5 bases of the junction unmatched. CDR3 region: CASSLTGFLEAFF. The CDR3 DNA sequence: TGTGCCAGCAGCTTGACAGGGTTTCTTGAAGCTTTCTTT.

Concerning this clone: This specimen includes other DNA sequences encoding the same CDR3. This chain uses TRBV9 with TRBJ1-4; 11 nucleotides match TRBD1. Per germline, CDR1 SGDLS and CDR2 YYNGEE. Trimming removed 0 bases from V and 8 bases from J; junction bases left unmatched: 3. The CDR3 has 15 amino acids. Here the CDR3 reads CASSVAGQGGEKLFF. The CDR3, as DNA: TGTGCCAGCAGCGTAGCGGGACAGGGGGGCGAAAAACTGTTTTTT.

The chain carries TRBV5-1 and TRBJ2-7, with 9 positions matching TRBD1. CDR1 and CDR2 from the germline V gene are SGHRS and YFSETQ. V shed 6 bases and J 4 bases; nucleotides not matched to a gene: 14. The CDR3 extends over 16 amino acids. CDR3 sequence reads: CASTGTGLGWGYEQYF. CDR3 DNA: TGCGCCAGCACGGGGACAGGGCTCGGGTGGGGGTACGAGCAGTACTTC.

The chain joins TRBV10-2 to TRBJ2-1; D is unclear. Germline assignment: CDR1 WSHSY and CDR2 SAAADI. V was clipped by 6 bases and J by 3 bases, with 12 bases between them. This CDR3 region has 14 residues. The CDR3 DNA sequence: TGCGCCAGCAGGGCTCACAGTCTCTACAATGAGCAGTTCTTC. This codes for CASRAHSLYNEQFF.

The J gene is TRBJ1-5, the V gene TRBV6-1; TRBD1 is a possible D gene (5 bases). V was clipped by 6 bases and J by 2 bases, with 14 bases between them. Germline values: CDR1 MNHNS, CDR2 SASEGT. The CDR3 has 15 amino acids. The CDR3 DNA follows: TGTGCCAGCAGCGGTGGGGGGAGAGGCAATCAGCCCCAGCATTTT. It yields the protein CASSGGGRGNQPQHF.

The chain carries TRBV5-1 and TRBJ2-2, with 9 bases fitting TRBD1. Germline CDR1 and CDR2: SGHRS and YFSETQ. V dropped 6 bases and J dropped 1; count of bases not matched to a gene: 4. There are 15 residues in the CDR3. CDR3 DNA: TGCGCCAGCACAAACAGGGGGCAGAACACCGGGGAGCTGTTTTTT. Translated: CASTNRGQNTGELFF.

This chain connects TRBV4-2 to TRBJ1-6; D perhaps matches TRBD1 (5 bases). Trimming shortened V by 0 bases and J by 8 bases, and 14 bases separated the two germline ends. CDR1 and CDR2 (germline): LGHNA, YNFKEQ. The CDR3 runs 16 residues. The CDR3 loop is CASSQDSGASYSPLHF. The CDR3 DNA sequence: TGTGCCAGCAGCCAAGATTCCGGGGCTTCTTATTCACCCCTCCACTTT.

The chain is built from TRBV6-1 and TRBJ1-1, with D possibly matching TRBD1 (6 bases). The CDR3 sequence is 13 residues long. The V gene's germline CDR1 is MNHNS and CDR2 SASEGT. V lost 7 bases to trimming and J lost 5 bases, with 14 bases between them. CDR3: CASNNRVETEAFF. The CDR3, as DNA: TGTGCCAGCAATAACAGGGTGGAGACTGAAGCTTTCTTT.

CDR3 nucleotides: TGTGCCAGCAGCTCAACCCCGGCGGTAGGCGAGCAGTACTTC. Its translation: CASSSTPAVGEQYF. The chain carries TRBV5-4 and TRBJ2-7; D not certain. Germline V gene data show CDR1 as SGHNT and CDR2 as YYREEE (reference sequence). CDR3 length: 14 amino acids. V was clipped by 3 bases and J by 6 bases, with 16 bases between them.

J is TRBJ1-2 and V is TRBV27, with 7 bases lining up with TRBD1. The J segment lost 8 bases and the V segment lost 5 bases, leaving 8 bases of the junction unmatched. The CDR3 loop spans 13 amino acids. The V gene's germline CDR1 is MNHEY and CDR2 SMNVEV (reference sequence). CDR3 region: CASSPRDSPGYTF. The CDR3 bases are TGTGCCAGCAGTCCCCGGGACAGTCCCGGCTACACCTTC.